This T cell receptor (beta chain) appears in the sequencing data of a study of Ad26.COV2.S vaccination and SARS-CoV-2 variants. Background on the study: Each vaccinee took Ad26.COV2.S intramuscularly, once or twice 56 days apart.

Treatment indicated: roughly 20 received Ad26.COV2.S at low or high dose, single or two shots; 5 received placebo; per-sample allocation not given. At day 63 after the first vaccine or placebo injection, samples were drawn. This person who donated was an adult of 18-55 years in Boston. The assay was immunoSEQ multiplex PCR, and TCRdb's table has in-frame clones only and misses some. The sample lists about 350,000 clones; 75% to 90% were seen once. Trimming cost V 4 bases and J 2 bases; bases outside gene matches: 0. The CDR3 runs to 15 residues. CDR1 is SGHAT, CDR2 FQDESV, per germline (reference sequence). A remark on this clone: Antigen specificity is unknown.

Study conclusions and caveats: Vaccine recipients surpassed placebo recipients in spike-specific TCR breadth. Measurement of non-spike TCR breadth gave similar results in vaccine and placebo recipients.

The specimen was peripheral blood, collected in a trial of Ad26.COV2.S vaccine versus placebo. This chain uses TRBV11-1 with TRBJ2-6; 9 bases align to TRBD1. The receptor's source is a person aged 18 to 65 who received the Ad26.COV2.S COVID-19 vaccine or a placebo. CDR3 sequence (DNA): TGTGCCAGCAGCTGGGACAGGGCTGGGGCCAACGTCCTGACTTTC. This gives the protein CASSWDRAGANVLTF. Complete variable domain (other parts from reference TRBV11-1 and TRBJ2-6): EAEVAQSPRYKITEKSQAVAFWCDPISGHATLYWYRQILGQGPELLVQFQDESVVDDSQLPKDRFSAERLKGVDSTLKIQPAELGDSAMYLCASSWDRAGANVLTFGAGSRLTVL.